Below are 14 T cell receptor beta chains sequenced from a single sample in a study of blood T cell repertoires in COVID-19. Clones were read by immunoSEQ multiplex PCR, and TCRdb kept only the in-frame ones, dropping some. The table has around 100,000 clones, about 80% seen once; the top ten hold roughly a third. Sequencing input: peripheral blood. The receptors here all came from a man between 65 and 80 years old with active or convalescent COVID-19.

The chain recombines TRBV5-6 with TRBJ1-5; a possible D gene is TRBD1 (5 bases). The CDR3 has 15 residues. Germline CDR1 and CDR2: SGHDT and YYEEEE. The ends were cut back, 3 bases at V and 4 bases at J, with 14 bases in the middle. CDR3 bases: TGTGCCAGCAGCTCTAAAGGACATGGAAATCAGCCCCAGCATTTT. It is translated as CASSSKGHGNQPQHF.

CDR3 region: CASSYGLNSGNTIYF. The CDR3 region has the DNA TGTGCCAGCAGTTACGGGCTTAACTCTGGAAACACCATATATTTT. The V gene is TRBV6-6, the J gene TRBJ1-3, with D uncertain. V dropped 2 bases and J dropped 0 bases, with 8 bases sitting between them. The CDR3 totals 15 residues. CDR1 and CDR2 from the germline V gene are MNHNY and SVGAGI (reference sequence).

The chain recombines TRBV3-1 (or the pseudogene TRBV3-2) with TRBJ2-6; 7 bases align to TRBD1. Trimming took 4 bases from V and 8 from J; bases not matched to a gene: 5. There are 14 residues in the CDR3. Germline V CDR1 and CDR2: LGHDT, YNNKEL (reference sequence). DNA for the CDR3: TGTGCCAGCAGCCCCCGACAGGGTTCCAACGTCCTGACTTTC. Translation gives CASSPRQGSNVLTF.

The CDR3 is CATSRDRLAGWRSTGELFF. The CDR3 nucleotides are TGTGCCACCAGCAGAGATCGGCTAGCGGGATGGAGAAGCACCGGGGAGCTGTTTTTT. The chain joins TRBV15 to TRBJ2-2, with 9 bases aligning to TRBD2. The germline CDR1 and CDR2 sequences are LNHNV and YYDKDF (reference sequence). V gave up 0 bases and J gave up 4 bases; unmatched junction bases: 12. The CDR3 covers 19 residues.

V and J are TRBV12-3 or TRBV12-4 and TRBJ1-2, with D maybe TRBD1 (6 bases). This CDR3 contains 12 residues. Trimming took 10 bases from V and 6 from J, leaving 15 bases between them. The CDR3 DNA reads as TGTGCCACCCTAGTGGGGGCAAATGGCTACACCTTC. Translation: CATLVGANGYTF.

This sequence joins TRBV4-1 and TRBJ2-3; D not certain. The CDR3 consists of 13 residues. Germline values: CDR1 MGHRA, CDR2 YSYEKL. V lost 2 bases to trimming and J lost 4 bases, with 7 bases between them. The DNA for the CDR3 is TGCGCCAGCAGCCAACGGTTGGCAGATACGCAGTATTTT. Protein: CASSQRLADTQYF.

This clone came up once. The gene calls are TRBV30 and TRBJ1-2, with D possibly matching TRBD1 (6 bases). The V gene's germline CDR1 is GTSNPN and CDR2 SVGIG (reference sequence). Trimming cost V 1 base and J 6 bases, with 12 bases left between them. The CDR3 spans 13 residues. CDR3 coding DNA: TGTGCCTGGAGTGATTGGGGGCTAGATGGCTACACCTTC. As protein: CAWSDWGLDGYTF.

This chain uses TRBV6-5 with TRBJ2-7; possible D gene TRBD1, 6 bases. CDR1 is MNHEY, CDR2 SVGAGI, per germline. CDR3 size: 15 residues. The ends were cut back, 0 bases at V and 3 bases at J, with 12 bases in the middle. DNA for the CDR3: TGTGCCAGCAGTTACTCACAGGGTTCGGTCTACGAGCAGTACTTC. Residues: CASSYSQGSVYEQYF.

The chain carries TRBV6-2 or TRBV6-3 and TRBJ2-3, with TRBD2 matching 12 bases. The J segment lost 1 base and the V segment lost 0 bases, leaving 8 bases of the junction unmatched. The CDR3 is 19 amino acids. Germline-derived CDR1 and CDR2 are MNHEY and SVGEGT. The CDR3 DNA reads as TGTGCCAGCAGTTACTCGGCTAGCGGGGGGGCAGAGGGCACAGATACGCAGTATTTT. This sequence encodes CASSYSASGGAEGTDTQYF.

The rearrangement links TRBV19 to TRBJ1-5; D gene unclear. V lost 3 bases to trimming and J lost 4 bases, with 13 bases between them. The CDR3 runs 15 residues. The germline CDR1 and CDR2 sequences are LNHDA and SQIVND (reference sequence). The CDR3 coding sequence is TGTGCCAGTAGTATCTCGACTGTTGGGAATCAGCCCCAGCATTTT. It translates to CASSISTVGNQPQHF. The full variable domain, rest sourced from reference TRBV19 and TRBJ1-5, is DGGITQSPKYLFRKEGQNVTLSCEQNLNHDAMYWYRQDPGQGLRLIYYSQIVNDFQKGDIAEGYSVSREKKESFPLTVTSAQKNPTAFYLCASSISTVGNQPQHFGDGTRLSIL.

The rearrangement links TRBV6-5 to TRBJ1-1, with TRBD1 identical over 7 bases. V shed 4 bases, J shed 11 bases, and the junction held 10 bases outside the gene matches. Germline assignment: CDR1 MNHEY and CDR2 SVGAGI. This CDR3 has 13 amino acids. The CDR3 loop is CASSSRIQGQAFF. The CDR3 bases are TGTGCCAGCAGTTCCCGAATTCAGGGACAGGCTTTCTTT.

This clone has a handful of counts. The chain couples TRBV3-1 (or the pseudogene TRBV3-2) to TRBJ1-5; 10 bases are a match to TRBD1. The CDR3 contains 14 residues. J lost 6 bases, V lost 4 bases, and 3 bases had no gene match. Germline V gene lookup returns CDR1 LGHDT and CDR2 YNNKEL (reference sequence). The CDR3 spells CASSRRQGAQPQHF. The CDR3 nucleotides are TGTGCCAGCAGCCGAAGACAGGGGGCTCAGCCCCAGCATTTT.

This clone was detected only a few times. The V gene is TRBV5-1, the J gene TRBJ2-7, with 7 nucleotides matching TRBD1. V shed 0 bases and J 9 bases; nucleotides not matched to a gene: 18. CDR1 and CDR2 from the germline V gene are SGHRS and YFSETQ. This CDR3 comprises 17 residues. The CDR3 reads CASSLVGGNSSPRGQYF. The DNA of the CDR3 is TGCGCCAGCAGCTTGGTAGGGGGCAATAGTAGCCCCCGGGGGCAGTACTTC.

This chain joins TRBV6-2 or TRBV6-3 and TRBJ2-7; D is perhaps TRBD2 (6 bases). CDR3 length: 15 residues. V lost 5 bases and J lost 0, with 14 bases in between. Germline V lookup: CDR1 MNHEY, CDR2 SVGEGT. The CDR3 coding sequence is TGTGCCAGCAGTCCGGGACTCTCCACCTCCTACGAGCAGTACTTC. Translation gives CASSPGLSTSYEQYF.